This record concerns one T cell receptor (beta chain) sequence. The antigen is unknown. The data were taken from a study of cytomegalovirus exposure and HLA in healthy donors. Whole-study findings and limits: In a later analysis, HLA-C alleles had the fewest associated TCRs, DRB1 alleles the most. Both high specificity and high sensitivity reportedly marked the classifier's diagnosis of cytomegalovirus status. There was a cluster of highly shared sequence variants that was likely a sequencing artifact. The investigators catalogued 150 to 200 TCR beta chains as cytomegalovirus-associated.

The PCR contained 60 Vbeta and 13 Jbeta primers. The protocol was immunoSEQ multiplex PCR, while the TCRdb copy is restricted to in-frame clones and leaves out a portion. In total, the table holds 45,000 to 55,000 clones. Germline lookup yields CDR1 LGHNA and CDR2 YNFKEQ. The CDR3 consists of 12 residues. Trimming took 5 bases from V and 8 from J, leaving 10 bases between them. Sequenced: PBMCs. This sequence was found in a male donor in good health and CMV-seropositive. The J gene is TRBJ2-1, the V gene TRBV4-2; D unclear. CDR3 protein: CASSRSVDEQFF. The CDR3 bases are TGTGCCAGCAGCAGGAGTGTCGATGAGCAGTTCTTC.